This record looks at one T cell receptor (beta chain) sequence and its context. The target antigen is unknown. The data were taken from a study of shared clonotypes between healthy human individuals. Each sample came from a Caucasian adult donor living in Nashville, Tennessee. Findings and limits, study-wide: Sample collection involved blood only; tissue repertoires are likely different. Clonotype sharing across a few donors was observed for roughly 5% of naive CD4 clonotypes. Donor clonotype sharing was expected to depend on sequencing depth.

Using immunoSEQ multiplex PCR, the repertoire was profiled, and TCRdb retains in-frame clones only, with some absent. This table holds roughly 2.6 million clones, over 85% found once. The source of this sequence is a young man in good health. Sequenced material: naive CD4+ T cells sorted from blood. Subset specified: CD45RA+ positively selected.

The CDR3 region has the DNA TGTGCCAGCAGCTTAGATGGGGTGCGCTTAAGAGGACTAGATAACGAGCAGTACTTC. It is translated as CASSLDGVRLRGLDNEQYF. The gene calls are TRBV7-2 and TRBJ2-7; 7 bases match TRBD2. V lost 1 base and J lost 5; bases outside the gene matches: 20. The CDR3 sequence is 19 residues long. Germline V CDR1 and CDR2: SGHTA, FQGNSA.